These 27 T cell receptor beta chains were all obtained from the same sample, sequenced in a study of blood T cell repertoires in COVID-19 (dated by TCRdb to about 2020). The library was prepared using the immunoSEQ multiplex PCR assay. Imported from immuneACCESS, the table was reduced by TCRdb to in-frame sequences with V and J called. These copies leave out some clones; in studies compared against another copy, an unresolved V gene accounts for under half, and the cause of the remainder is not known. A total of tens of thousands of clones appear in this sample, 65% to 85% of them only once. The top ten constitute approximately 3.5% of the sample. The source material was PBMCs or T cells enriched from blood (not recorded which). These receptors came from a woman in her thirties or forties with acute COVID-19.

CDR3 in amino acids: CASSLLQNSNQPQHF. CDR3 nucleotides: TGTGCCAGCAGCTTACTGCAGAATAGCAATCAGCCCCAGCATTTT. The chain joins TRBV7-8 to TRBJ1-5; the D is unclear. CDR1 SGHVS and CDR2 FQNEAQ come from the germline V gene. The ends were cut back, 2 bases at V and 0 bases at J, with 8 bases in the middle. The CDR3 runs to 15 residues.

This chain links TRBV11-3 with TRBJ1-1; D unclear. There are 12 residues in the CDR3. V lost 5 bases to trimming and J lost 6 bases, with 10 bases between them. Per germline, CDR1 SGHNT and CDR2 YENEEA. CDR3 region: CASSLGDSEAFF. The CDR3 bases are TGTGCCAGCAGCCTCGGTGACTCTGAAGCTTTCTTT.

V usage is TRBV19 and J usage is TRBJ2-1; possible D gene TRBD2, 7 bases. The length of the CDR3 is 15 residues. Germline V gene sequence: CDR1 LNHDA, CDR2 SQIVND (reference sequence). V dropped 2 bases and J dropped 4 bases, with 12 bases sitting between them. DNA for the CDR3: TGTGCCAGTAGTATAAGAGCGGGACATTACAATGAGCAGTTCTTC. Protein product: CASSIRAGHYNEQFF.

The rearrangement uses TRBV5-1 and TRBJ1-4; maybe TRBD1 (5 bases). Germline V gene sequence: CDR1 SGHRS, CDR2 YFSETQ. Trimming took 0 bases from V and 8 from J, leaving 17 bases between them. CDR3 size: 16 residues. The CDR3 DNA reads TGCGCCAGCAGCTTGGGCTCGGCAGGGCTGACAGAAAAACTGTTTTTT. It encodes CASSLGSAGLTEKLFF.

In its sample, this clone was seen once. The chain uses TRBV28 and TRBJ2-1; tentatively, D is TRBD1 (5 bases). The germline V and J ends were trimmed by 3 bases and 9 bases, with 18 bases remaining between them. In germline, CDR1 is MDHEN, CDR2 SYDVKM. The CDR3 runs 15 residues. This chain's CDR3 is CASSLAGPGWSEQFF. In nucleotides, the CDR3 is TGTGCCAGCAGTTTGGCCGGACCAGGGTGGAGTGAGCAGTTCTTC.

The V and J genes are TRBV4-2 and TRBJ1-2; 9 bases fit TRBD1. CDR1 and CDR2 from the germline V gene are LGHNA and YNFKEQ. The V and J ends lost 1 base and 8 bases, in that order; junction bases with no gene match: 5. The CDR3 loop spans 14 amino acids. The CDR3: CASSQGTGAEGYTF. CDR3 nucleotide sequence: TGTGCCAGCAGCCAAGGGACAGGGGCGGAAGGCTACACCTTC.

V and J are TRBV23-1 and TRBJ2-3, with 10 bases aligning to TRBD2. TRBV23-1 is reported as an ORF; its role is uncertain. The CDR3 is 17 amino acids. V was pared by 1 base and J by 5 bases, with 9 bases of the junction left unmatched. CDR3 protein: CASSQYEREGERDTQYF. The CDR3 coding sequence is TGCGCCAGCAGTCAATACGAGCGGGAGGGGGAGAGAGATACGCAGTATTTT.

The rearrangement uses TRBV6-1 and TRBJ2-7; a possible D gene is TRBD1 (5 bases). CDR3 length: 15 residues. Germline V gene data show CDR1 as MNHNS and CDR2 as SASEGT. Trimming left V 3 bases short and J 3 bases short, with 15 bases between. For the CDR3, the DNA is TGTGCCAGCAGTGAGGCGACAGACCCCAACTACGAGCAGTACGTC. It is translated as CASSEATDPNYEQYV.

The rearrangement uses TRBV6-1 and TRBJ1-4; D remains ambiguous. There are 16 residues in the CDR3. Trimming left V 3 bases short and J 0 bases short, with 11 bases between. The V gene's germline CDR1 is MNHNS and CDR2 SASEGT. Here the CDR3 DNA reads TGTGCCAGCAGTGAGGACTACGGTGCAACTAATGAAAAACTGTTTTTT. Residues: CASSEDYGATNEKLFF.

The chain combines TRBV20-1 with TRBJ2-7; TRBD2 matches 7 bases. Germline V gene sequence: CDR1 DFQATT, CDR2 SNEGSKA (reference sequence). Unmatched junction bases numbered 2, after V lost 5 bases and J lost 4 bases. The CDR3 covers 11 residues. CDR3 sequence (DNA): TGCAGTGCTCGGGGGGTATACGAGCAGTACTTC. It codes for CSARGVYEQYF.

The CDR3 region is CSVARTGNNEQFF. In DNA form, the CDR3 reads TGCAGCGTTGCCCGGACAGGGAATAATGAGCAGTTCTTC. The chain couples TRBV29-1 to TRBJ2-1; 8 bases fit TRBD1. V dropped 4 bases and J dropped 7; count of bases not matched to a gene: 6. In germline, CDR1 is SQVTM, CDR2 ANQGSEA. The CDR3 extends over 13 amino acids.

The rearrangement joins TRBV7-2 to TRBJ2-3; 9 bases are a match to TRBD2. Unmatched junction bases numbered 10, after V lost 5 bases and J lost 4 bases. The CDR3 sequence is 16 residues long. Germline CDR1 SGHTA, CDR2 FQGNSA. CDR3 sequence reads: CASSKEGGRVADTQYF. The CDR3 DNA follows: TGTGCCAGCAGCAAGGAGGGCGGGAGGGTGGCAGATACGCAGTATTTT.

A word on this clone: Other DNA sequences in this sample translate to the same CDR3. The chain couples TRBV7-9 to TRBJ1-5, with D tentatively TRBD1 (6 bases). Germline CDR1 is SEHNR and CDR2 is FQNEAQ (reference sequence). This CDR3 has 13 residues. Trimming removed 5 bases from V and 4 bases from J, with 9 bases in between. The CDR3 is CASSLDRNQPQHF. CDR3 bases: TGTGCCAGCAGCCTAGACAGGAATCAGCCCCAGCATTTT. Filled out from reference TRBV7-9 and TRBJ1-5, the complete variable domain reads DTGVSQNPRHKITKRGQNVTFRCDPISEHNRLYWYRQTLGQGPEFLTYFQNEAQLEKSRLLSDRFSAERPKGSFSTLEIQRTEQGDSAMYLCASSLDRNQPQHFGDGTRLSIL.

The V gene is TRBV13, the J gene TRBJ2-1; TRBD2 matches at 7 bases. After removal of 2 bases from V and 5 bases from J, the junction contained 6 bases not matched to a gene. The CDR3 consists of 15 residues. CDR1 is PRHDT and CDR2 is FYEKMQ in the germline V gene (reference sequence). The CDR3 coding sequence is TGTGCCAGCAGCTTACCCAGCGGGGCAAACAATGAGCAGTTCTTC. Its protein is CASSLPSGANNEQFF. The variable domain in full, with the rest retrieved from reference TRBV13 and TRBJ2-1, is AAGVIQSPRHLIKEKRETATLKCYPIPRHDTVYWYQQGPGQDPQFLISFYEKMQSDKGSIPDRFSAQQFSDYHSELNMSSLELGDSALYFCASSLPSGANNEQFFGPGTRLTVL.

The CDR3 sequence is CASSPLGSRVEAFF. The CDR3 DNA is TGTGCCAGCAGCCCTCTCGGGTCCAGGGTTGAAGCTTTCTTT. The chain employs TRBV28 and TRBJ1-1, with a weak D call TRBD1 (5 bases). CDR1 and CDR2 (germline): MDHEN, SYDVKM. Trimming pared 6 bases from V and 7 bases from J, leaving 18 bases between. The CDR3 runs to 14 residues.

The chain employs TRBV2 and TRBJ1-5; D may be TRBD1 (5 bases). The CDR3 is made up of 13 amino acids. V lost 3 bases to trimming and J lost 6 bases, with 9 bases between them. The V gene's germline CDR1 is SNHLY and CDR2 FYNNEI. CDR3 sequence (DNA): TGTGCCAGCAGTGAGCAGGGTGGTCAGCCCCAGCATTTT. Its translation is CASSEQGGQPQHF.

The chain links TRBV6-6 to TRBJ1-3; the D is unclear. CDR1 is MNHNY, CDR2 SVGAGI, per germline (reference sequence). CDR3 length: 16 residues. The V and J ends lost 6 bases and 0 bases respectively, with 15 bases between them. Written as DNA, the CDR3 is TGTGCCAGCAGCAACTACCGTGCCAGCTCTGGAAACACCATATATTTT. It translates to CASSNYRASSGNTIYF.

This clone has a single count. The V and J genes are TRBV27 and TRBJ2-2; possible D gene TRBD2, 5 bases. V lost 2 bases and J 5 bases, leaving 12 bases between the germline ends. The germline gives CDR1 MNHEY, CDR2 SMNVEV (reference sequence). The length of the CDR3 is 15 residues. CDR3 nucleotide sequence: TGTGCCAGCAGTTTACGTGGGAGTGGGACCGGGGAGCTGTTTTTT. This codes for CASSLRGSGTGELFF.

The V and J genes are TRBV5-1 and TRBJ1-2; D is unclear. From germline, CDR1 is SGHRS and CDR2 YFSETQ. Trimming removed 0 bases at V and 7 bases at J, with 19 bases between. There are 16 residues in the CDR3. As DNA, the CDR3 is TGCGCCAGCAGCTTGGGGGGAGACAACGCCCCGGGTGGCTACACCTTC. Residues: CASSLGGDNAPGGYTF.

The chain carries TRBV6-4 and TRBJ1-1; no clear D. V lost 2 bases, J lost 3 bases, and 10 bases lay in between. Germline V CDR1 and CDR2: MRHNA, SNTAGT. This CDR3 is built from 14 residues. Here the CDR3 DNA reads TGTGCCAGCAGTGACAGAGGGTTGGACACTGAAGCTTTCTTT. Amino acid sequence: CASSDRGLDTEAFF.

Here the CDR3 DNA reads TGTGCCAGCAGCTTGAACAGGGGCCCGTCAAGTGGGATCACAGATACGCAGTATTTT. Its protein is CASSLNRGPSSGITDTQYF. The chain is built from TRBV5-6 and TRBJ2-3, with 7 bases identical to TRBD1. Losses at the gene ends were 1 base for V and 2 bases for J; bases not matched to a gene: 16. This CDR3 region has 19 residues. The V gene's germline CDR1 is SGHDT and CDR2 YYEEEE.

V gene TRBV12-3 or TRBV12-4 combines with J gene TRBJ1-2, with 9 nucleotides matching TRBD1. Trimming took 6 bases from V and 3 from J; bases not matched to a gene: 2. This CDR3 comprises 13 residues. DNA for the CDR3: TGTGCCAGCAGAGGGACAGGGCACTATGGCTACACCTTC. It translates to CASRGTGHYGYTF.

This clone appeared a few times. The J gene is TRBJ1-6, the V gene TRBV15, with 8 bases aligning to TRBD1. V dropped 4 bases and J dropped 8; count of bases not matched to a gene: 7. Germline V CDR1 and CDR2: LNHNV, YYDKDF (reference sequence). The length of the CDR3 is 15 residues. CDR3 residues: CATSTNTGGDSPLHF. Here the CDR3 DNA reads TGTGCCACCAGCACGAATACAGGGGGTGATTCACCCCTCCACTTT.

CDR3 nucleotide sequence: TGTGCCAGCAGCTTCTCCTTAGCGGGAGAGATGGAGACCCAGTACTTC. This codes for CASSFSLAGEMETQYF. The chain combines TRBV5-4 with TRBJ2-5; 9 bases are shared with TRBD2. Per the germline V gene, CDR1 is SGHNT and CDR2 is YYREEE (reference sequence). Trimming took 2 bases from V and 5 from J; bases not matched to a gene: 10. This CDR3 has 16 amino acids.

V usage is TRBV27 and J usage is TRBJ2-2, with 9 bases identical to TRBD1. V gave up 4 bases and J gave up 8 bases; unmatched junction bases: 17. Germline CDR1 and CDR2: MNHEY and SMNVEV (reference sequence). CDR3 length: 18 residues. CDR3 sequence reads: CASSSAGEQGAGSGELFF. Here the CDR3 DNA reads TGTGCCAGCAGTTCTGCGGGCGAACAGGGGGCTGGATCAGGGGAGCTGTTTTTT.

The chain joins TRBV29-1 to TRBJ1-2; D gene ambiguous. The CDR3 is 12 residues long. Between the trimmed V and J ends, which lost 8 bases and 7 bases, there was a span of 17 bases. The V gene's germline CDR1 is SQVTM and CDR2 ANQGSEA. The CDR3 sequence is CSPWPTDGGYTF. The CDR3 DNA is TGCAGCCCTTGGCCAACCGATGGTGGCTACACCTTC.

The rearrangement joins TRBV7-9 to TRBJ2-3; 10 bases map to TRBD2. The V segment lost 10 bases and the J segment 3 bases; nucleotides outside the gene matches: 7. This CDR3 is 14 amino acids long. CDR1 is SEHNR, CDR2 FQNEAQ, per germline (reference sequence). CDR3 loop: CATIPSGGTDTQYF. The DNA of the CDR3 is TGTGCCACCATCCCTAGCGGGGGTACAGATACGCAGTATTTT.